In this sample, the clone carrying this T cell receptor beta chain turned up a few times. Antigen: not known. The CDR3 spans 16 residues. Germline values: CDR1 LNHDA, CDR2 SQIVND (reference sequence). With 5 bases removed from V and 0 bases from J, the gap between germline ends came to 16 bases. PCR was performed using 60 Vbeta and 13 Jbeta primers. Clones were sequenced by immunoSEQ multiplex PCR, and TCRdb holds only the in-frame ones, with some missing. The table lists under 130,000 clones, more than 60% of them singletons. These data belong to a study of cytomegalovirus exposure and HLA in healthy donors. Notes on the study in general: Reports indicated that the classifier achieved high specificity and sensitivity in diagnosing cytomegalovirus status.

The V call is TRBV19, the J call TRBJ1-2; D is unclear. The sequencing sample was made of PBMCs. This receptor was identified in a man younger than 45 in good health and CMV-seronegative. CDR3 sequence (DNA): TGTGCCAGTAGTCCCCGGTACTCTGAAGCTAACTATGGCTACACCTTC. As protein: CASSPRYSEANYGYTF.